This T cell receptor beta chain was captured by sequencing in a study of T cell responses to AZD1222 COVID-19 vaccine. Points from the study as a whole: Clonal diversity was possibly underestimated, and the donors were mostly white British, with more females.

Produced via immunoSEQ multiplex PCR; TCRdb's table is partial and in-frame only. The sample includes 90,000 to 120,000 clones, under 95% of them seen just once. As concerns this clone: The antigen is undetermined.

The CDR3 runs to 15 residues. The V segment lost 2 bases and the J segment 2 bases; nucleotides outside the gene matches: 5. Germline V gene lookup returns CDR1 SGHRS and CDR2 YFSETQ. The sequenced sample was peripheral blood, obtained on day 0 of AZD1222 vaccination. The chain has TRBV5-1 and TRBJ1-1, with TRBD1 matching 8 bases. This TCR derives from an adult in good health. The DNA for the CDR3 is TGCGCCAGCAGCTTTAGGACAGGGCAAAACACTGAAGCTTTCTTT. This sequence encodes CASSFRTGQNTEAFF. Looking up the rest from reference TRBV5-1 and TRBJ1-1 gives the full variable domain: KAGVTQTPRYLIKTRGQQVTLSCSPISGHRSVSWYQQTPGQGLQFLFEYFSETQRNKGNFPGRFSGRQFSNSRSEMNVSTLELGDSALYLCASSFRTGQNTEAFFGQGTRLTVV.